These T cell receptor beta chains were read from a single sample in a study of blood T cell repertoires in COVID-19. Repertoires were generated with immunoSEQ multiplex PCR, while TCRdb's copy carries only in-frame clones and drops some. The table has 100,000 to 150,000 clones, around four fifths seen once. Material: peripheral blood. Every receptor here comes from an older man with COVID-19, enrolled during active disease. The CDR3 runs from the conserved cysteine through the conserved F or W. D genes are given only for firm matches. Only some rows state a clone size, as once, few, many or a class for expanded clones.

j_gene: TRBJ1-4
d_gene: TRBD1
v_gene: TRBV29-1
abundance: .
CDR3aa: CSVGGQGAWQGKLFF
CDR3nt: TGCAGCGTTGGGGGACAGGGGGCTTGGCAGGGAAAACTGTTTTTT

j_gene: TRBJ2-7
d_gene: TRBD2
v_gene: TRBV18
abundance: .
CDR3aa: CASSPLLAGAGEQYF
CDR3nt: TGTGCCAGCTCACCCCTACTAGCGGGAGCTGGCGAGCAGTACTTC

j_gene: TRBJ1-4
d_gene: TRBD1
v_gene: TRBV6-5
abundance: .
CDR3aa: CASSRGTANEKLFF
CDR3nt: TGTGCCAGCAGTCGCGGGACAGCTAATGAAAAACTGTTTTTT

j_gene: TRBJ2-7
d_gene: TRBD2
v_gene: TRBV6-6
abundance: .
CDR3aa: CASLGSGTSGPRYF
CDR3nt: TGTGCCAGCCTGGGAAGCGGGACTAGCGGCCCACGGTACTTC

j_gene: TRBJ2-3
d_gene: .
v_gene: TRBV6-5
abundance: .
CDR3aa: CASSPTRPSTDTQYF
CDR3nt: TGTGCCAGCAGTCCGACTAGACCTAGCACAGATACGCAGTATTTT

j_gene: TRBJ1-5
d_gene: .
v_gene: TRBV28
abundance: .
CDR3aa: CASRLRREPYSNQPQHF
CDR3nt: TGTGCCAGCAGGCTCAGACGGGAGCCGTATAGCAATCAGCCCCAGCATTTT

j_gene: TRBJ2-7
d_gene: .
v_gene: TRBV27
abundance: .
CDR3aa: CASSNRVGEQYF
CDR3nt: TGTGCCAGCAGTAACAGGGTTGGGGAGCAGTACTTC

j_gene: TRBJ1-3
d_gene: .
v_gene: TRBV20-1
abundance: .
CDR3aa: CSAAGGNTIYF
CDR3nt: TGCAGTGCTGCGGGTGGAAACACCATATATTTT

j_gene: TRBJ1-5
d_gene: .
v_gene: TRBV4-1
abundance: .
CDR3aa: CASSQGRGQPQHF
CDR3nt: TGCGCCAGCAGCCAGGGGCGGGGGCAGCCCCAGCATTTT

j_gene: TRBJ2-2
d_gene: .
v_gene: TRBV6-1
abundance: few
CDR3aa: CASTQGPNTGELFF
CDR3nt: TGTGCCAGCACGCAGGGTCCCAACACCGGGGAGCTGTTTTTT

j_gene: TRBJ1-5
d_gene: .
v_gene: TRBV28
abundance: few
CDR3aa: CASSLYDTFLFHQPQHF
CDR3nt: TGTGCCAGCAGTTTATACGATACATTCCTTTTCCATCAGCCCCAGCATTTT

j_gene: TRBJ1-2
d_gene: TRBD1
v_gene: TRBV4-2
abundance: .
CDR3aa: CASSREGAGGYTF
CDR3nt: TGTGCCAGCAGCCGAGAGGGGGCTGGTGGCTACACCTTC

j_gene: TRBJ2-5
d_gene: .
v_gene: TRBV5-1
abundance: .
CDR3aa: CASSPGLTETQYF
CDR3nt: TGCGCCAGCAGCCCGGGACTCACAGAGACCCAGTACTTC

j_gene: TRBJ1-1
d_gene: .
v_gene: TRBV14
abundance: .
CDR3aa: CASSQVTGRTEAFF
CDR3nt: TGTGCCAGCAGCCAAGTCACAGGGAGAACTGAAGCTTTCTTT

j_gene: TRBJ2-5
d_gene: .
v_gene: TRBV28
abundance: .
CDR3aa: CASRTDQETQYF
CDR3nt: TGTGCCAGCAGGACTGACCAAGAGACCCAGTACTTC

j_gene: TRBJ2-7
d_gene: .
v_gene: TRBV2
abundance: .
CDR3aa: CASQGALREQYF
CDR3nt: TGTGCCAGCCAAGGGGCATTACGCGAGCAGTACTTC

j_gene: TRBJ1-1
d_gene: TRBD1
v_gene: TRBV28
abundance: .
CDR3aa: CASSLGQGFFF
CDR3nt: TGTGCCAGCAGTTTAGGACAGGGGTTCTTCTTT

j_gene: TRBJ1-1
d_gene: TRBD1
v_gene: TRBV5-1
abundance: .
CDR3aa: CASSRTQGDTEAFF
CDR3nt: TGCGCCAGCAGCAGGACGCAGGGGGACACTGAAGCTTTCTTT

j_gene: TRBJ1-1
d_gene: TRBD1
v_gene: TRBV5-5
abundance: .
CDR3aa: CASSPRQGGTEAFF
CDR3nt: TGTGCCAGCAGCCCCCGACAGGGTGGCACTGAAGCTTTCTTT

j_gene: TRBJ1-5
d_gene: .
v_gene: TRBV6-5
abundance: .
CDR3aa: CASTSEGFSGAQHF
CDR3nt: TGTGCCAGCACCTCCGAGGGTTTTTCGGGGGCCCAGCATTTT

j_gene: TRBJ2-1
d_gene: TRBD1
v_gene: TRBV9
abundance: .
CDR3aa: CASSERGQAYNEQFF
CDR3nt: TGTGCCAGCAGCGAGAGGGGACAGGCCTACAATGAGCAGTTCTTC

j_gene: TRBJ1-5
d_gene: .
v_gene: TRBV7-2
abundance: .
CDR3aa: CASSLGAPYSNQPQHF
CDR3nt: TGTGCCAGCAGCTTAGGGGCACCCTATAGCAATCAGCCCCAGCATTTT

j_gene: TRBJ2-1
d_gene: TRBD2
v_gene: TRBV9
abundance: .
CDR3aa: CASSRTSGSPASYNEQFF
CDR3nt: TGTGCCAGCTCTCGGACTAGCGGGAGCCCCGCCTCCTACAATGAGCAGTTCTTC

j_gene: TRBJ2-4
d_gene: .
v_gene: TRBV18
abundance: few
CDR3aa: CASSPLGALGNIQYF
CDR3nt: TGTGCCAGCTCACCACTAGGGGCCCTCGGGAACATTCAGTACTTC

j_gene: TRBJ2-3
d_gene: TRBD2
v_gene: TRBV7-9
abundance: .
CDR3aa: CASSFTLAGGPPDTQYF
CDR3nt: TGTGCCAGCAGCTTCACACTAGCGGGAGGGCCCCCAGATACGCAGTATTTT

j_gene: TRBJ2-2
d_gene: TRBD2
v_gene: TRBV11-1
abundance: .
CDR3aa: CASSPTSGRGPGELFF
CDR3nt: TGTGCCAGCAGCCCGACTAGCGGGAGGGGGCCCGGGGAGCTGTTTTTT

j_gene: TRBJ2-5
d_gene: TRBD1
v_gene: TRBV18
abundance: once
CDR3aa: CASSPPGTAQETQYF
CDR3nt: TGTGCCAGCTCACCTCCCGGGACAGCACAAGAGACCCAGTACTTC

j_gene: TRBJ1-5
d_gene: TRBD1
v_gene: TRBV18
abundance: few
CDR3aa: CASSSDRGQPQHF
CDR3nt: TGTGCCAGCTCATCCGACAGGGGTCAGCCCCAGCATTTT

j_gene: TRBJ1-2
d_gene: .
v_gene: TRBV27
abundance: few
CDR3aa: CASSFKFDRSYGYTF
CDR3nt: TGTGCCAGCAGTTTTAAATTCGACAGAAGCTATGGCTACACCTTC

j_gene: TRBJ1-5
d_gene: TRBD1
v_gene: TRBV30
abundance: .
CDR3aa: CAWCETGGGPQHF
CDR3nt: TGTGCCTGGTGTGAGACAGGGGGGGGGCCCCAGCATTTT

j_gene: TRBJ1-5
d_gene: .
v_gene: TRBV7-8
abundance: .
CDR3aa: CASSLVAGQGQPQHF
CDR3nt: TGTGCCAGCAGCTTAGTTGCGGGGCAAGGTCAGCCCCAGCATTTT

j_gene: TRBJ2-5
d_gene: .
v_gene: TRBV5-1
abundance: .
CDR3aa: CASSLAAGALGPETQYF
CDR3nt: TGCGCCAGCAGCTTGGCCGCGGGGGCCCTGGGCCCAGAGACCCAGTACTTC

j_gene: TRBJ1-6
d_gene: .
v_gene: TRBV7-9
abundance: once
CDR3aa: CASSQEGGNSPLHF
CDR3nt: TGTGCCAGCAGCCAAGAAGGGGGTAATTCACCCCTCCACTTT

j_gene: TRBJ2-7
d_gene: TRBD1
v_gene: TRBV29-1
abundance: few
CDR3aa: CSVRDRAFYEQYF
CDR3nt: TGCAGCGTGCGGGACAGGGCGTTCTACGAGCAGTACTTC

j_gene: TRBJ2-7
d_gene: TRBD2
v_gene: TRBV4-2
abundance: .
CDR3aa: CASSQDLSAGEAYEQYF
CDR3nt: TGTGCCAGCAGCCAAGATTTATCGGCGGGAGAGGCCTACGAGCAGTACTTC

j_gene: TRBJ1-1
d_gene: .
v_gene: TRBV19
abundance: .
CDR3aa: CASHNPRGFRAHTEAFF
CDR3nt: TGTGCCAGTCATAATCCAAGGGGGTTCAGGGCCCACACTGAAGCTTTCTTT

j_gene: TRBJ2-7
d_gene: .
v_gene: TRBV12-3/TRBV12-4
abundance: .
CDR3aa: CASSTQGRAEQYF
CDR3nt: TGTGCCAGCAGTACACAAGGGCGGGCAGAGCAGTACTTC

j_gene: TRBJ1-6
d_gene: .
v_gene: TRBV9
abundance: .
CDR3aa: CASSVEGGISPLHF
CDR3nt: TGTGCCAGCAGCGTAGAGGGGGGGATTTCACCCCTCCACTTT

j_gene: TRBJ1-4
d_gene: TRBD1
v_gene: TRBV6-5
abundance: .
CDR3aa: CASSYKTGGNEKLFF
CDR3nt: TGTGCCAGCAGTTACAAGACAGGGGGAAATGAAAAACTGTTTTTT

j_gene: TRBJ1-4
d_gene: TRBD1
v_gene: TRBV19
abundance: .
CDR3aa: CASTSGQGRISEKLFF
CDR3nt: TGTGCCAGTACCTCGGGACAGGGAAGGATTAGTGAAAAACTGTTTTTT

j_gene: TRBJ2-5
d_gene: TRBD2
v_gene: TRBV27
abundance: few
CDR3aa: CASSPYLLAAGETQYF
CDR3nt: TGTGCCAGCAGTCCCTACTTACTAGCGGCTGGGGAGACCCAGTACTTC

j_gene: TRBJ1-1
d_gene: .
v_gene: TRBV10-2
abundance: .
CDR3aa: CASRGQHMNTEAFF
CDR3nt: TGCGCCAGCAGAGGACAGCATATGAACACTGAAGCTTTCTTT

j_gene: TRBJ2-5
d_gene: .
v_gene: TRBV7-7
abundance: .
CDR3aa: CASSPRKGMETQYF
CDR3nt: TGTGCTAGCAGCCCCCGTAAGGGGATGGAGACCCAGTACTTC

j_gene: TRBJ2-7
d_gene: .
v_gene: TRBV25-1
abundance: .
CDR3aa: CASSALTAYEQYF
CDR3nt: TGTGCCAGCAGTGCTCTAACAGCCTACGAGCAGTACTTC

j_gene: TRBJ2-7
d_gene: TRBD2
v_gene: TRBV18
abundance: few
CDR3aa: CASSPWTSGAHSYEQYF
CDR3nt: TGTGCCAGCTCACCGTGGACTAGCGGGGCACACTCCTACGAGCAGTACTTC

j_gene: TRBJ1-5
d_gene: TRBD1
v_gene: TRBV11-2
abundance: .
CDR3aa: CASSWGQASNQPQHF
CDR3nt: TGTGCCAGCAGCTGGGGACAGGCTAGCAATCAGCCCCAGCATTTT

j_gene: TRBJ2-1
d_gene: TRBD2
v_gene: TRBV11-1
abundance: .
CDR3aa: CASSFGRGYNEQFF
CDR3nt: TGTGCCAGCAGCTTCGGGCGGGGGTACAATGAGCAGTTCTTC

j_gene: TRBJ2-5
d_gene: TRBD1
v_gene: TRBV6-5
abundance: .
CDR3aa: CASRRTGALQETQYF
CDR3nt: TGTGCCAGCAGACGAACAGGGGCCCTCCAAGAGACCCAGTACTTC

j_gene: TRBJ2-5
d_gene: TRBD2
v_gene: TRBV4-1
abundance: few
CDR3aa: CASSQDYDPGRVVETQYF
CDR3nt: TGCGCCAGCAGCCAAGATTATGATCCCGGGAGGGTGGTAGAGACCCAGTACTTC

j_gene: TRBJ1-4
d_gene: .
v_gene: TRBV19
abundance: .
CDR3aa: CASSHRTLGREKLFF
CDR3nt: TGTGCCAGTAGTCACAGGACCCTAGGGCGTGAAAAACTGTTTTTT

j_gene: TRBJ2-5
d_gene: TRBD1
v_gene: TRBV4-2
abundance: .
CDR3aa: CASSQEYQGAKTQYF
CDR3nt: TGTGCCAGCAGCCAAGAATACCAGGGGGCAAAGACCCAGTACTTC

j_gene: TRBJ2-3
d_gene: .
v_gene: TRBV19
abundance: once
CDR3aa: CASSKVRGSGTDTQYF
CDR3nt: TGTGCCAGTAGTAAGGTTCGGGGGAGTGGAACAGATACGCAGTATTTT

j_gene: TRBJ1-5
d_gene: .
v_gene: TRBV19
abundance: .
CDR3aa: CASSIQGEQPQHF
CDR3nt: TGTGCCAGTAGTATCCAGGGTGAACAGCCCCAGCATTTT

j_gene: TRBJ2-7
d_gene: .
v_gene: TRBV6-6
abundance: .
CDR3aa: CASTPPLGQGYEQYF
CDR3nt: TGTGCCAGCACCCCGCCCCTGGGGCAGGGGTACGAGCAGTACTTC

j_gene: TRBJ2-3
d_gene: TRBD1
v_gene: TRBV28
abundance: .
CDR3aa: CASSGTVTDTQYF
CDR3nt: TGTGCCAGCAGTGGGACAGTTACAGATACGCAGTATTTT

j_gene: TRBJ2-1
d_gene: TRBD1
v_gene: TRBV14
abundance: .
CDR3aa: CASSPLQGVSGEQFF
CDR3nt: TGTGCCAGCAGCCCCCTACAGGGGGTTTCGGGTGAGCAGTTCTTC

j_gene: TRBJ2-7
d_gene: TRBD1
v_gene: TRBV6-5
abundance: .
CDR3aa: CASSPRQGAYEQYF
CDR3nt: TGTGCCAGCAGCCCCAGACAGGGAGCCTACGAGCAGTACTTC

j_gene: TRBJ2-1
d_gene: TRBD2
v_gene: TRBV27
abundance: .
CDR3aa: CASSRRMLAGAGEQFF
CDR3nt: TGTGCCAGCAGCCGTAGGATGCTAGCGGGAGCGGGTGAGCAGTTCTTC